These 7 T cell receptor beta chains were sequenced from one sample in a study of cytomegalovirus exposure and HLA in healthy donors. PCR amplification relied on 60 Vbeta primers (plus 13 Jbeta primers). TCRdb's copy holds only in-frame clones and misses some; the assay was immunoSEQ multiplex PCR. The table has about 120,000 clones, around 77% seen once; the top ten hold approximately 16%. The sample comprised PBMCs. The source is a man aged 50 or older in good health and CMV-seropositive.

V and J are TRBV7-9 and TRBJ1-2, with D perhaps matching TRBD1 (5 bases). CDR1 SEHNR and CDR2 FQNEAQ come from the germline V gene (reference sequence). CDR3 length equals 15 residues. The V and J ends lost 5 bases and 3 bases respectively, with 16 bases between them. Here the CDR3 DNA reads TGTGCCAGCAGCCCGGTAATGGGGCAAGACTATGGCTACACCTTC. Its protein product is CASSPVMGQDYGYTF.

This clone was seen a handful of times. The chain combines TRBV6-6 with TRBJ2-4, with D maybe TRBD2 (5 bases). This CDR3 comprises 15 residues. Germline lookup yields CDR1 MNHNY and CDR2 SVGAGI (reference sequence). V was clipped by 2 bases and J by 6 bases, with 14 bases between them. Here the CDR3 reads CASSYKTSAGNIQYF. The CDR3 region has the DNA TGTGCCAGCAGTTACAAGACCTCGGCGGGAAACATTCAGTACTTC.

The chain carries TRBV7-9 and TRBJ1-2; 8 bases are shared with TRBD1. CDR3 size: 13 residues. The V and J ends lost 5 bases and 7 bases, in that order; junction bases with no gene match: 6. From germline, CDR1 is SEHNR and CDR2 FQNEAQ (reference sequence). In nucleotides, the CDR3 is TGTGCCAGCAGCAAGGACAGGGAGGTTGGCTACACCTTC. Translating it yields CASSKDREVGYTF. Combining the CDR3 with reference TRBV7-9 and TRBJ1-2 gives the whole variable domain DTGVSQNPRHKITKRGQNVTFRCDPISEHNRLYWYRQTLGQGPEFLTYFQNEAQLEKSRLLSDRFSAERPKGSFSTLEIQRTEQGDSAMYLCASSKDREVGYTFGSGTRLTVV.

The chain couples TRBV6-6 to TRBJ1-6; tentatively, D is TRBD1 (5 bases). Trimming removed 4 bases at V and 9 bases at J, with 16 bases between. CDR1 MNHNY and CDR2 SVGAGI come from the germline V gene (reference sequence). The CDR3 sequence is 15 residues long. Written as DNA, the CDR3 is TGTGCCAGCAGTTGGGGCGGCCAGGGCAGTTCACCCCTCCACTTT. Encoded protein: CASSWGGQGSSPLHF.

This chain links TRBV9 with TRBJ2-3; the match to TRBD2 covers 8 bases. Germline CDR1 is SGDLS and CDR2 is YYNGEE. With V trimmed by 3 bases and J by 3 bases, 6 bases remained unmatched. The CDR3 contains 15 residues. The CDR3 here is CASSELAGGTDTQYF. The CDR3 coding sequence is TGTGCCAGCAGCGAGCTAGCGGGCGGAACAGATACGCAGTATTTT.

The chain is built from TRBV15 and TRBJ2-2; 7 positions agree with TRBD1. There are 15 residues in the CDR3. Germline V gene lookup returns CDR1 LNHNV and CDR2 YYDKDF (reference sequence). V dropped 3 bases and J dropped 4; count of bases not matched to a gene: 5. CDR3 sequence reads: CATSSNRGSTGELFF. For the CDR3, the DNA is TGTGCCACCAGCAGTAACAGGGGTAGCACCGGGGAGCTGTTTTTT.

The CDR3 nucleotides read TGTGCCAGCAGTGAGCAAGGGGGTGGCCAAGAGACCCAGTACTTC. Protein sequence: CASSEQGGGQETQYF. The chain is built from TRBV2 and TRBJ2-5, with a tentative D call TRBD1 (6 bases). Germline lookup yields CDR1 SNHLY and CDR2 FYNNEI. The V end lost 3 bases, the J end lost 1 base, and 12 bases lay between the germline ends. This CDR3 spans 15 amino acids. Supplemented by reference TRBV2 and TRBJ2-5, the full variable domain reads EPEVTQTPSHQVTQMGQEVILRCVPISNHLYFYWYRQILGQKVEFLVSFYNNEISEKSEIFDDQFSVERPDGSNFTLKIRSTKLEDSAMYFCASSEQGGGQETQYFGPGTRLLVL.